The 29 T cell receptor beta chains presented below share a single source sample, sequenced in a study of blood T cell repertoires in COVID-19. Using immunoSEQ multiplex PCR, the repertoire was profiled, and TCRdb retains in-frame clones only, with some absent. The sample has tens of thousands of clones, around 72% seen once; the top ten hold 20% to 25%. Specimen: peripheral blood. Receptors originate from a boy between 2 and 10 years old with active or convalescent COVID-19.

J is TRBJ1-1 and V is TRBV19; 8 nucleotides line up with TRBD1. The ends lost 4 bases at V and 6 bases at J; junction bases unmatched: 10. Germline CDR1 and CDR2: LNHDA and SQIVND (reference sequence). This CDR3 has 15 amino acids. CDR3 nucleotides: TGTGCCAGTAGTACGACGGGACAGGTCATGCCTGAAGCTTTCTTT. It is translated as CASSTTGQVMPEAFF.

The chain uses TRBV5-1 and TRBJ1-6, with a tentative D call TRBD1 (5 bases). Germline-derived CDR1 and CDR2 are SGHRS and YFSETQ. The CDR3 extends over 12 amino acids. V shed 4 bases and J shed 18 bases, with 17 bases lying between them. CDR3 bases: TGCGCCAGCAGCGCAGAAACAGGTCAGCGCCACTTT. It is translated as CASSAETGQRHF.

The genes are TRBV7-2 and TRBJ2-1, with D perhaps matching TRBD2 (5 bases). Germline CDR1 SGHTA, CDR2 FQGNSA. This CDR3 is 14 amino acids long. Trimming removed 7 bases at V and 0 bases at J, with 10 bases between. CDR3 nucleotides: TGTGCCAGCAAAAGCGGACGCTCCTACAATGAGCAGTTCTTC. Protein product: CASKSGRSYNEQFF.

As DNA, the CDR3 is TGTGCCAGCAGACTTGACAGGGGTAGCACAGATACGCAGTATTTT. Amino acid sequence: CASRLDRGSTDTQYF. This chain uses TRBV6-5 with TRBJ2-3; 8 nucleotides align to TRBD1. The CDR3 sequence is 15 residues long. V lost 6 bases and J lost 0; bases outside the gene matches: 5. Germline V lookup: CDR1 MNHEY, CDR2 SVGAGI.

The genes are TRBV10-2 and TRBJ2-7; D may be TRBD2 (5 bases). V shed 4 bases and J shed 7 bases, with 20 bases lying between them. CDR3 length equals 15 residues. The germline V gene encodes CDR1 WSHSY and CDR2 SAAADI. CDR3 loop: CASSVLRDPPREQYF. CDR3 DNA: TGCGCCAGCAGTGTCCTCCGGGATCCCCCTCGAGAGCAGTACTTC.

The chain employs TRBV3-1 (or the pseudogene TRBV3-2) and TRBJ2-7; TRBD2 aligns across 7 bases. The CDR3 runs to 17 residues. V lost 3 bases, J lost 4 bases, and 15 bases stayed unmatched. Germline V gives CDR1 LGHDT, CDR2 YNNKEL (reference sequence). The CDR3: CASSQGVAREETYEQYF. The CDR3 DNA reads as TGTGCCAGCAGCCAGGGGGTCGCACGGGAGGAGACTTACGAGCAGTACTTC.

This chain joins TRBV30 and TRBJ1-6; 7 nucleotides line up with TRBD1. J lost 9 bases, V lost 2 bases, and 7 bases had no gene match. Germline V CDR1 and CDR2: GTSNPN, SVGIG (reference sequence). This CDR3 comprises 14 residues. The CDR3, as DNA: TGTGCCTGGAGTTTGGGACAGCCGGGTTCACCCCTCCACTTT. It codes for CAWSLGQPGSPLHF.

This clone showed up just once. The chain recombines TRBV5-1 with TRBJ1-1, with 11 bases fitting TRBD1. The CDR3 runs 16 residues. The junction had 9 bases not matched to a gene; V was cut back by 2 bases and J by 6 bases. Germline V gene lookup returns CDR1 SGHRS and CDR2 YFSETQ. The CDR3, as DNA: TGCGCCAGCAGCTTAAGGGACAGGGGGGCAACTCCTGAAGCTTTCTTT. Encoded protein: CASSLRDRGATPEAFF.

This chain connects TRBV5-6 to TRBJ2-2; 8 bases match TRBD2. Trimming took 2 bases from V and 5 from J; bases not matched to a gene: 5. The CDR3 is 15 amino acids. Germline CDR1 is SGHDT and CDR2 is YYEEEE. CDR3 region: CASSFGLAETGELFF. The CDR3 coding sequence is TGTGCCAGCAGCTTTGGACTAGCCGAAACCGGGGAGCTGTTTTTT.

This chain links TRBV7-9 with TRBJ1-3; no firm D call. V was pared by 2 bases and J by 9 bases, with 5 bases between. This CDR3 is built from 11 residues. Germline CDR1 reads SEHNR; CDR2 reads FQNEAQ (reference sequence). The DNA for the CDR3 is TGTGCCAGCAGCTTACGGTCCACCATATATTTT. Translated, it gives CASSLRSTIYF.

The chain is built from TRBV4-1 and TRBJ2-7; possible D gene TRBD1, 5 bases. V was shortened by 5 bases and J by 1 base, with 15 bases between the two germline ends. The germline CDR1 and CDR2 sequences are MGHRA and YSYEKL. The CDR3 has 15 residues. The CDR3 loop is CASSKQALLSYEQYF. The CDR3 DNA is TGCGCCAGCAGCAAACAGGCCCTCCTTTCCTACGAGCAGTACTTC.

The genes are TRBV7-3 and TRBJ2-2, with 9 bases lining up with TRBD1. The CDR3 has 14 residues. Trimming took 4 bases from V and 5 from J; bases not matched to a gene: 2. Germline V gene lookup returns CDR1 SGHTA and CDR2 FQGTGA. This chain's CDR3 is CASSSGQGTGELFF. In nucleotides, the CDR3 is TGTGCCAGCAGCTCCGGACAGGGGACCGGGGAGCTGTTTTTT. Full variable domain (outside the CDR3, taken from reference TRBV7-3 and TRBJ2-2): GAGVSQTPSNKVTEKGKYVELRCDPISGHTALYWYRQSLGQGPEFLIYFQGTGAADDSGLPNDRFFAVRPEGSVSTLKIQRTERGDSAVYLCASSSGQGTGELFFGEGSRLTVL.

This clone was counted at least ten times. In nucleotides, the CDR3 is TGTGCCTGGAAGGGTGGGACAGGCGATAATTCACCCCTCCACTTT. Protein: CAWKGGTGDNSPLHF. The chain is built from TRBV30 and TRBJ1-6, with TRBD1 matching 8 bases. The CDR3 totals 15 residues. Looked up from germline, CDR1 is GTSNPN and CDR2 is SVGIG (reference sequence). With V trimmed by 4 bases and J by 5 bases, 7 bases remained unmatched.

The chain uses TRBV30 and TRBJ1-5; no reliable D call. Trimming took 0 bases from V and 0 from J, leaving 3 bases between them. The germline V gene has CDR1 GTSNPN and CDR2 SVGIG (reference sequence). CDR3 length: 13 residues. CDR3 in amino acids: CAWSVSSNQPQHF. The CDR3 region has the DNA TGTGCCTGGAGTGTCTCTAGCAATCAGCCCCAGCATTTT. Using reference TRBV30 and TRBJ1-5 for the parts outside the CDR3, the full variable domain is SQTIHQWPATLVQPVGSPLSLECTVEGTSNPNLYWYRQAAGRGLQLLFYSVGIGQISSEVPQNLSASRPQDRQFILSSKKLLLSDSGFYLCAWSVSSNQPQHFGDGTRLSIL.

The chain carries TRBV9 and TRBJ1-6; tentative D call: TRBD1 (5 bases). Trimming stripped 0 bases from V and 10 bases from J, with 11 bases between. Germline V gene lookup returns CDR1 SGDLS and CDR2 YYNGEE. The CDR3 has 14 residues. The CDR3 DNA sequence: TGTGCCAGCAGCGTAGTATCAGGGAAATCACCCCTCCACTTT. Residues: CASSVVSGKSPLHF.

V gene TRBV6-5 combines with J gene TRBJ1-1; D call uncertain. The length of the CDR3 is 14 residues. The V gene lost 1 base and the J gene lost 2 bases, with 8 bases spanning the gap. Germline V gene lookup returns CDR1 MNHEY and CDR2 SVGAGI. The CDR3 sequence: CASSYWAGNTEAFF. The CDR3 coding sequence is TGTGCCAGCAGTTACTGGGCGGGTAACACTGAAGCTTTCTTT.

This rearrangement joins TRBV11-3 to TRBJ2-2, with 9 bases identical to TRBD1. Unmatched junction bases numbered 8, after V lost 3 bases and J lost 0 bases. From germline, CDR1 is SGHNT and CDR2 YENEEA. This CDR3 has 18 amino acids. The DNA for the CDR3 is TGTGCCAGCAGCTTGGGGACAGGGAGTCCTGCGAACACCGGGGAGCTGTTTTTT. Translated, it gives CASSLGTGSPANTGELFF.

This clone was detected a few times. The chain employs TRBV9 and TRBJ2-7; 7 nucleotides agree with TRBD2. This CDR3 spans 14 amino acids. The V segment lost 4 bases and the J segment 7 bases; nucleotides outside the gene matches: 11. Germline assignment: CDR1 SGDLS and CDR2 YYNGEE. Here the CDR3 reads CASSPRLAEREQYF. The DNA of the CDR3 is TGTGCCAGCAGCCCTCGCCTAGCGGAGAGGGAGCAGTACTTC.

The genes are TRBV28 and TRBJ2-1; 7 bases map to TRBD2. The CDR3 consists of 20 residues. The germline V gene has CDR1 MDHEN and CDR2 SYDVKM. Losses at the gene ends were 2 bases for V and 3 bases for J; bases not matched to a gene: 19. The CDR3 DNA sequence: TGTGCCAGCAGTTTAATGGGGAGTTTACGGGAGGAGAGAGTCTACAATGAGCAGTTCTTC. It specifies CASSLMGSLREERVYNEQFF.

V usage is TRBV13 and J usage is TRBJ1-1, with D possibly TRBD1 on 5 matching bases. Germline V gives CDR1 PRHDT, CDR2 FYEKMQ (reference sequence). The V end was cut by 1 base, the J end by 0 bases, with 9 bases between. This CDR3 has 15 residues. The CDR3 DNA reads as TGTGCCAGCAGCTTAGCGCAGGGCTTGAACACTGAAGCTTTCTTT. Its protein product is CASSLAQGLNTEAFF.

The chain couples TRBV7-2 to TRBJ2-2; 14 bases fit TRBD2. Germline V gene lookup returns CDR1 SGHTA and CDR2 FQGNSA. The CDR3 contains 18 residues. V trimming: 3 bases; J trimming: 0 bases; junction bases outside the gene matches: 3. The CDR3 bases are TGTGCCAGCAGCTTGGGGACTAGCGGGAGCGCGAACACCGGGGAGCTGTTTTTT. Its translation is CASSLGTSGSANTGELFF.

V is TRBV12-5 and J is TRBJ1-1; 8 bases are a match to TRBD1. V gave up 3 bases and J gave up 4 bases; unmatched junction bases: 1. CDR3 size: 13 residues. CDR1 and CDR2 from the germline V gene are LGHNT and FRNRAP. Here the CDR3 reads CASGFTGGTEAFF. Written as DNA, the CDR3 is TGTGCTAGTGGTTTTACAGGGGGCACTGAAGCTTTCTTT.

V gene TRBV10-2 combines with J gene TRBJ1-2; 7 positions match TRBD1. This CDR3 spans 12 amino acids. Germline V gene lookup returns CDR1 WSHSY and CDR2 SAAADI. J lost 4 bases, V lost 6 bases, and 2 bases had no gene match. The CDR3 reads CASSRDSYGYTF. CDR3 bases: TGCGCCAGCAGCCGGGACAGCTATGGCTACACCTTC.

The chain joins TRBV19 to TRBJ1-2; D is undetermined. CDR1 LNHDA and CDR2 SQIVND come from the germline V gene (reference sequence). V was trimmed by 7 bases and J by 5 bases, leaving 14 bases between them. The CDR3 loop spans 13 amino acids. The CDR3 nucleotides are TGTGCCAGTACGGCGGGAGCCCATTATGGCTACACCTTC. Translation gives CASTAGAHYGYTF.

This clone was observed once. V is TRBV7-2 and J is TRBJ2-1; D not resolved. CDR1 and CDR2 (germline): SGHTA, FQGNSA. The CDR3 extends over 14 amino acids. Trimming took 5 bases from V and 9 from J, leaving 17 bases between them. The CDR3 loop is CASSAQVVNTEQFF. DNA for the CDR3: TGTGCCAGCAGCGCTCAGGTGGTTAATACTGAGCAGTTCTTC.

The genes are TRBV4-1 and TRBJ2-1; 7 bases map to TRBD1. V shed 1 base and J 6 bases; nucleotides not matched to a gene: 3. The CDR3 spans 14 residues. The germline V gene encodes CDR1 MGHRA and CDR2 YSYEKL. The CDR3 region has the DNA TGCGCCAGCAGCCAAGGGGGACAGCCCAATGAGCAGTTCTTC. This codes for CASSQGGQPNEQFF.

This sequence joins TRBV6-2 or TRBV6-3 and TRBJ1-4, with 8 bases fitting TRBD1. CDR3 length: 14 amino acids. Germline CDR1 and CDR2: MNHEY and SVGEGT. Germline trimming cut 2 bases from V and 7 bases from J; bases unmatched to any gene: 3. CDR3: CASSYPGGREKLFF. The DNA of the CDR3 is TGTGCCAGCAGTTACCCAGGGGGCCGTGAAAAACTGTTTTTT.

The chain uses TRBV19 and TRBJ1-5, with D perhaps matching TRBD1 (6 bases). This CDR3 region has 14 residues. The germline V gene encodes CDR1 LNHDA and CDR2 SQIVND (reference sequence). Trimming took off 2 bases at V and 4 bases at J, with 9 bases between the two ends. As DNA, the CDR3 is TGTGCCAGTAGTATAAGGGGGTGGAATCAGCCCCAGCATTTT. It encodes CASSIRGWNQPQHF.

This chain joins TRBV7-2 and TRBJ2-3; possible D gene TRBD1, 6 bases. Germline assignment: CDR1 SGHTA and CDR2 FQGNSA. V was cut by 1 base and J by 2 bases, with 16 bases left in between. The CDR3 is 17 residues long. Here the CDR3 reads CASSLVSWGRVTDTQYF. Here the CDR3 DNA reads TGTGCCAGCAGCTTAGTCTCGTGGGGGCGGGTCACAGATACGCAGTATTTT.